The rows below give T cell receptor beta chains drawn from one sample of a study of blood T cell repertoires in COVID-19. The assay was immunoSEQ multiplex PCR, and TCRdb's table has in-frame clones only and misses some. The table includes about 100,000 clones, roughly 90% detected once. The sequenced material came from peripheral blood. The receptor set was obtained from a man at least 80 years old with acute or convalescent COVID-19. The CDR3 runs from the conserved cysteine through the conserved F or W. Fields, in order: J gene, clone size, V gene, D gene, CDR3 DNA, CDR3 protein. The D gene is left open where the match is weak. The size field is filled for only some rows; it gives once, few, many or a size class.

TRBJ2-7	NA	TRBV28	TRBD1	TGTGCCAGCAGTCGACCGGGACAGGGGGCGAGGTACGAGCAGTACTTC	CASSRPGQGARYEQYF
TRBJ2-3	NA	TRBV5-5	NA	TGTGCCAGCAGCTGGGGAGCTAGCACAGATACGCAGTATTTT	CASSWGASTDTQYF
TRBJ2-2	NA	TRBV5-1	NA	TGCGCCAGCAGCTTGGCCTTTAGCCTCAGGACTAATAATGGGGAGCTGTTTTTT	CASSLAFSLRTNNGELFF
TRBJ1-5	NA	TRBV19	TRBD1	TGTGCCAGTAGTACCCCGGACAGGGGGTCGTTCCAGCCCCAGCATTTT	CASSTPDRGSFQPQHF
TRBJ1-2	few	TRBV12-3/TRBV12-4	NA	TGTGCCAGCAGTTTAGACAGGGACTATGGCTACACCTTC	CASSLDRDYGYTF
TRBJ2-7	NA	TRBV29-1	TRBD2	TGCAGCGTTGGCCGATCGGGGGGGGAGCAGTACTTC	CSVGRSGGEQYF
TRBJ2-6	NA	TRBV5-1	NA	TGCGCCAGCGTGCGGGGCGCAGGTGGGGCCAACGTCCTGACTTTC	CASVRGAGGANVLTF
TRBJ1-5	NA	TRBV19	NA	TGTGCCAGTAGTGGCCAGTACCAGCCCCAGCATTTT	CASSGQYQPQHF
TRBJ2-3	NA	TRBV12-3/TRBV12-4	NA	TGTGCCAGCAGTTTTAGACAGGCCTTGCAGTATTTT	CASSFRQALQYF
TRBJ1-1	NA	TRBV28	TRBD1	TGTGCCAGCAGTTTCGGGGACAGGCAAAACACTGAAGCTTTCTTT	CASSFGDRQNTEAFF
TRBJ2-3	once	TRBV5-4	TRBD2	TGTGCCAGCAGCTTCTGGACTAGTTCAGATACGCAGTATTTT	CASSFWTSSDTQYF
TRBJ1-1	NA	TRBV5-1	TRBD1	TGCGCCAGCAGCGGGGGGACAGGGACTGAAGCTTTCTTT	CASSGGTGTEAFF
TRBJ1-6	NA	TRBV5-5	TRBD1	TGTGCCAGCAGCTCGATAACGCAGGGGGCACACTCACCCCTCCACTTT	CASSSITQGAHSPLHF
TRBJ2-1	NA	TRBV19	NA	TGTGCCAGTAGTATTGACAGCATCATAGGGGTCAATGAGCAGTTCTTC	CASSIDSIIGVNEQFF
TRBJ2-1	NA	TRBV20-1	NA	TGCAGTGTAGCAAGGAATGAGCAGTTCTTC	CSVARNEQFF
TRBJ2-2	NA	TRBV5-4	NA	TGTGCCAGCAGCTTGGATCCGGTTGGCAGGGGTTCCACCGGGGAGCTGTTTTTT	CASSLDPVGRGSTGELFF
TRBJ1-5	NA	TRBV28	NA	TGTGCCAGCAGACCCCCAGGGTTGAGCAATCAGCCCCAGCATTTT	CASRPPGLSNQPQHF
TRBJ2-7	few	TRBV10-3	TRBD2	TGTGCCATTTCGATGAAAGCGGGAGAGTCCTACGAGCAGTACTTC	CAISMKAGESYEQYF
TRBJ1-5	NA	TRBV6-1	TRBD1	TGTGCCAGCAGTGAGAAGGGGGCATCATATCAGCCCCAGCATTTT	CASSEKGASYQPQHF
TRBJ2-1	NA	TRBV18	NA	TGTGCCAGCTCAAAGGACACGTACAATGAGCAGTTCTTC	CASSKDTYNEQFF
TRBJ1-1	NA	TRBV5-1	NA	TGCGTAAGTCGGGGGAGTCGGGAAGCTTTCTTT	CVSRGSREAFF
TRBJ1-4	once	TRBV7-2	NA	TGTGCCAGCAGCTTGACAGACCAAAATGAAAAACTGTTTTTT	CASSLTDQNEKLFF
TRBJ1-4	NA	TRBV5-5	NA	TGTGCCAGCAGCTTGTCCCGTAATGAAAAACTGTTTTTT	CASSLSRNEKLFF
TRBJ1-6	NA	TRBV5-4	NA	TGTGCCAGCAGCCTAAGTAATTCACCCCTCCACTTT	CASSLSNSPLHF
TRBJ2-6	NA	TRBV3-1/TRBV3-2	NA	TGTGCCAGCAGCCCCCGCGGAGCCTCTGGGGCCAACGTCCTGACTTTC	CASSPRGASGANVLTF
TRBJ1-1	NA	TRBV7-2	TRBD1	TGTGCCAGCAGCTTGAGACAGGGCAGTGAAGCTTTCTTT	CASSLRQGSEAFF
TRBJ1-4	NA	TRBV18	TRBD1	TGTGCCAGCTCACCACAAGGCAGGGGGCATGAAAAACTGTTTTTT	CASSPQGRGHEKLFF
TRBJ2-5	NA	TRBV28	NA	TGTGCCAGCAGTTCCCAAGGGGCGCGAGAGACCCAGTACTTC	CASSSQGARETQYF
TRBJ2-3	NA	TRBV4-3	NA	TGCGCCAGCAGCCAAAACCCAGCAGCGGTAGCGGATACGCAGTATTTT	CASSQNPAAVADTQYF
TRBJ2-1	NA	TRBV4-3	TRBD2	TGCGCCAGCAGCCAAGATCTCAGCGGGAGGTACAATGAGCAGTTCTTC	CASSQDLSGRYNEQFF
TRBJ2-1	NA	TRBV15	TRBD2	TGTGCCACCAGCAGAGCTAGCGGGAGCATATGGATTGAGCAGTTCTTC	CATSRASGSIWIEQFF
TRBJ1-6	NA	TRBV3-1/TRBV3-2	NA	TGTGCCAGCAGCCAACCGGGAGGTAATTCACCCCTCCACTTT	CASSQPGGNSPLHF
TRBJ1-5	NA	TRBV4-3	NA	TGCGCCAGCAGCCAAGATAAGAGGCCGATTAGCAATCAGCCCCAGCATTTT	CASSQDKRPISNQPQHF
TRBJ2-7	NA	TRBV7-8	TRBD1	TGTGCCAGCAGCTTAGCGCTCGGGACAGGGGGCGGCGAGCAGTACTTC	CASSLALGTGGGEQYF
TRBJ2-2	NA	TRBV5-6	NA	TGTGCCAGCAGCTTGGAATCAGGGCTCACCGGGGAGCTGTTTTTT	CASSLESGLTGELFF
TRBJ2-5	NA	TRBV7-2	TRBD2	TGTGCCAGCAGCTCGTTAGCGGGAGGTTGGGAGACCCAGTACTTC	CASSSLAGGWETQYF
TRBJ2-3	NA	TRBV7-2	TRBD2	TGTGCCAGCAGCTGGAGACTAGCGGGAGGTACAGATACGCAGTATTTT	CASSWRLAGGTDTQYF
TRBJ2-3	NA	TRBV19	TRBD2	TGTGCCAGTAGTATTACTAGCGCCGACACAGATACGCAGTATTTT	CASSITSADTDTQYF
TRBJ2-1	NA	TRBV2	NA	TGTGCCAGCAGTGAAGCCTGGGGCGGGATAATTAAAAATGAGCAGTTCTTC	CASSEAWGGIIKNEQFF
TRBJ1-3	NA	TRBV18	TRBD1	TGTGCCAGCTCACCCATGGGACAGGGGAACGGAAACACCATATATTTT	CASSPMGQGNGNTIYF
TRBJ1-2	few	TRBV14	TRBD1	TGTGCCAGCAGCCAGGACCGGGACAGCTATGGCTACACCTTC	CASSQDRDSYGYTF
TRBJ1-5	NA	TRBV6-6	TRBD1	TGTGCCAGCAGTCCGGCCGGACAGGGTGAATACCAGCCCCAGCATTTT	CASSPAGQGEYQPQHF
TRBJ2-7	NA	TRBV6-5	TRBD2	TGTGCCAGCACGACTAGCGGGAGGAGTTACGAGCAGTACTTC	CASTTSGRSYEQYF
TRBJ1-5	NA	TRBV5-1	NA	TGCGCCAGCAGCCCTGACGCTCAGGGGCCGAGCAATCAGCCCCAGCATTTT	CASSPDAQGPSNQPQHF
TRBJ2-1	NA	TRBV29-1	NA	TGCAGCGCTTTACTAGCAGAGCAGTTCTTC	CSALLAEQFF
TRBJ2-4	NA	TRBV19	NA	TGTGCCAGTAGTACCTTAACAGGGAGGGGTATTCAGTACTTC	CASSTLTGRGIQYF
TRBJ1-4	NA	TRBV6-6	NA	TGTGCCAGCAGACGGGGGAATAATGAAAAACTGTTTTTT	CASRRGNNEKLFF
TRBJ2-1	NA	TRBV30	TRBD2	TGTGCCTGGAGTCGGGGGGGGAACAATGAGCAGTTCTTC	CAWSRGGNNEQFF
TRBJ1-2	NA	TRBV3-1/TRBV3-2	NA	TGTGCCAGCAGCCAAGTTCAGGGGTCCTATGGCTACACCTTC	CASSQVQGSYGYTF
TRBJ1-1	few	TRBV27	NA	TGTGCCAGCAGTCCAGGGATGGGGTTGAACACTGAAGCTTTCTTT	CASSPGMGLNTEAFF
TRBJ1-3	NA	TRBV18	NA	TGTGCCAGCTCACCTACGAGGGCGAGCTCTGGAAACACCATATATTTT	CASSPTRASSGNTIYF
TRBJ2-1	NA	TRBV19	NA	TGTGCCAGTAGTAAGCCCCAGGGGGGCGATGAGCAGTTCTTC	CASSKPQGGDEQFF
TRBJ1-1	NA	TRBV7-9	TRBD1	TGTGCCAGCAGCCTACAGGGGGCCGGCACTGAAGCTTTCTTT	CASSLQGAGTEAFF
TRBJ1-2	NA	TRBV19	TRBD1	TGTGCCAGTACGGACAGGGGGCGGAAGAACTATGGCTACACCTTC	CASTDRGRKNYGYTF